This T cell receptor beta chain was identified during a study of blood T cell repertoires in COVID-19. This clone was detected many times. CDR3 length: 12 amino acids. Germline CDR1 and CDR2: SGHVS and FQNEAQ. Trimming removed 1 base from V and 3 bases from J, with 4 bases in between. Sequencing used immunoSEQ multiplex PCR; TCRdb keeps in-frame clones, though not all of them. The data hold hundreds of thousands of clones, with approximately 80% observed a single time. J is TRBJ2-7 and V is TRBV7-8; no firm D call. The clonotype originates from a woman aged 80 or older with active or convalescent COVID-19. Sequencing was performed on peripheral blood. CDR3 region: CASSLVFYEQYF. The CDR3 nucleotides are TGTGCCAGCAGCTTAGTATTCTACGAGCAGTACTTC.